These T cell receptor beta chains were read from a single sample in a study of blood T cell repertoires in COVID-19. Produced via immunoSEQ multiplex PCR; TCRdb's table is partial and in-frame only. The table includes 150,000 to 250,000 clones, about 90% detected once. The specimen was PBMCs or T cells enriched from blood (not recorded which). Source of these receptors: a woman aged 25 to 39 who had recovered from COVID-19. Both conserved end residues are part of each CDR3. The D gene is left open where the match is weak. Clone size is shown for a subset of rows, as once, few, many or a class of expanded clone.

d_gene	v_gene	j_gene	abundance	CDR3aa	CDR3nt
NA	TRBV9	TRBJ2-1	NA	CASSGGQGIEQFF	TGTGCCAGCAGCGGGGGCCAGGGCATTGAGCAGTTCTTC
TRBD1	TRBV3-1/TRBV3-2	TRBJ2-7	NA	CASSQVGDRGYEQYF	TGTGCCAGCAGCCAAGTCGGCGACAGGGGGTACGAGCAGTACTTC
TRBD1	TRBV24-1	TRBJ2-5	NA	CATSDPDRGRETQYF	TGTGCCACCAGTGATCCGGACAGGGGGCGCGAGACCCAGTACTTC
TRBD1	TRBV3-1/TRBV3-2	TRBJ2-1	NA	CASSPGTENNEQFF	TGTGCCAGCAGCCCCGGGACAGAAAACAATGAGCAGTTCTTC
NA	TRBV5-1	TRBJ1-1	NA	CASSLAGGTTEAFF	TGCGCCAGCAGCTTGGCCGGGGGTACGACTGAAGCTTTCTTT
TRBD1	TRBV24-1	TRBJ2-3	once	CATSDLGTGRKDTQYF	TGTGCCACCAGTGATTTGGGGACAGGTAGGAAGGATACGCAGTATTTT
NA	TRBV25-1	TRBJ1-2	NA	CASSGGGGYTF	TGTGCCAGCAGTGGCGGGGGAGGCTACACCTTC
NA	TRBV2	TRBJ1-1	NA	CASLVWTANTEAFF	TGTGCCAGCCTGGTCTGGACAGCGAACACTGAAGCTTTCTTT
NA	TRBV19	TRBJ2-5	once	CASSMRQGTETQYF	TGTGCCAGTAGTATGAGGCAGGGGACGGAGACCCAGTACTTC
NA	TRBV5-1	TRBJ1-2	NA	CASSPQEYGYTF	TGCGCCAGCTCCCCACAGGAATATGGCTACACCTTC
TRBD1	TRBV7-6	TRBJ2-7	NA	CASSLLTGTGAYEQYF	TGTGCCAGCAGCCTCTTGACCGGGACAGGGGCTTACGAGCAGTACTTC
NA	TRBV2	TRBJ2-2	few	CASSERINTGELFF	TGTGCCAGCAGTGAGCGGATTAACACCGGGGAGCTGTTTTTT
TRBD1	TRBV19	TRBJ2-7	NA	CASSRKGQGMNEQYF	TGTGCCAGTAGTAGAAAGGGACAGGGTATGAACGAGCAGTACTTC
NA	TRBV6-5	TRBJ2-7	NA	CASSYGGEVGYEQYF	TGTGCCAGCAGTTACGGAGGGGAAGTAGGCTACGAGCAGTACTTC
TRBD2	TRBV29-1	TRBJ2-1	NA	CSAQTSGGPNEQFF	TGCAGCGCCCAGACTAGCGGGGGGCCCAATGAGCAGTTCTTC
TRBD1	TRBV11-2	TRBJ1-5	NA	CASSFGQGAWQPQHF	TGTGCCAGCAGCTTTGGACAGGGGGCTTGGCAGCCCCAGCATTTT
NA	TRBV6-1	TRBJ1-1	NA	CASSDRGGGTEAFF	TGTGCCAGCAGTGACAGGGGAGGGGGAACTGAAGCTTTCTTT
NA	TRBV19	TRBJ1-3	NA	CASSIPSSGNTIYF	TGTGCCAGTAGTATCCCCAGTTCTGGAAACACCATATATTTT
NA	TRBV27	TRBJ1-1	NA	CASSLRGLGNTEAFF	TGTGCCAGCAGTTTAAGGGGCCTGGGGAACACTGAAGCTTTCTTT
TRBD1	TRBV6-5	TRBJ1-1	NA	CASSEGANTEAFF	TGTGCCAGCAGCGAGGGGGCGAACACTGAAGCTTTCTTT
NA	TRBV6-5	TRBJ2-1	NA	CATHRDSYNEQFF	TGTGCCACGCACAGGGACTCCTACAATGAGCAGTTCTTC
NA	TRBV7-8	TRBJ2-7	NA	CASSFSGVGYEQYF	TGTGCCAGCAGCTTCTCGGGAGTCGGGTACGAGCAGTACTTC
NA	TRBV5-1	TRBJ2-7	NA	CASSLADEQYF	TGCGCCAGCAGCTTGGCCGACGAGCAGTACTTC